This T cell receptor beta chain was sequenced in a study of T-cell reconstitution after alpha-beta-depleted transplantation in children. This clonotype was seen at least ten times. Unique molecular identifiers were used in preparing the TCRbeta library. TCRdb called the PCR reads again in MiXCR, with one record for every CDR3 protein. The sample records roughly 400,000 distinct CDR3 sequences, roughly 22% being singletons. Between the trimmed V and J ends, which lost 4 bases and 2 bases, there was a span of 15 bases. This CDR3 comprises 17 residues. This chain uses TRBV12-3 or TRBV12-4 with TRBJ2-6, with D perhaps assigned TRBD1 or TRBD2 (5 bases each). Here the sequenced sample was PBMCs from the stem cell graft donor, taken from the stem cell graft. The origin of this receptor is a human donor who donated a stem cell graft to a child with acute myeloid leukemia. CDR3 in amino acids: CASSSRGRAAGANVLTF. The DNA for the CDR3 is TGTGCCAGCAGTTCGAGGGGCAGGGCCGCTGGGGCCAACGTCCTGACTTTC.